The 25 T cell receptor beta chains presented below share a single source sample, sequenced in a study of shared clonotypes between healthy human individuals. The protocol was immunoSEQ multiplex PCR, while the TCRdb copy is restricted to in-frame clones and leaves out a portion. The sample yields roughly 2.2 million clones, more than 85% seen once. The sequencing sample was made of naive CD4+ T cells from PBMCs. Subset reported: CD45RA+ positively selected. All receptors derive from a man younger than 35 in good health. Some clones in this sample may be carry-over from other donors' samples.

Details on this clone: The same CDR3 can be traced to other DNA sequences in this sample. The chain joins TRBV20-1 to TRBJ1-2, with D unresolved. V was pared by 6 bases and J by 4 bases, with 9 bases between. Germline V gene lookup returns CDR1 DFQATT and CDR2 SNEGSKA (reference sequence). The CDR3 extends over 11 amino acids. The CDR3 nucleotides are TGCAGTGCCCGGGTCGGCTATGGCTACACCTTC. Translating it yields CSARVGYGYTF.

This clone was seen a few times. Other DNA sequences in this sample translate to the same CDR3. The V gene is TRBV5-1, the J gene TRBJ1-1; D not certain. CDR1 is SGHRS, CDR2 YFSETQ, per germline. CDR3 length equals 13 residues. The V end lost 1 base, the J end lost 1 base, and 5 bases lay between the germline ends. CDR3 sequence reads: CASSLQTNTEAFF. The CDR3 DNA reads TGCGCCAGCAGCTTGCAGACGAACACTGAAGCTTTCTTT.

As to this clone: Other nucleotide sequences in the sample specify the same CDR3. The CDR3 DNA reads TGCAGCGTTAGGACAGGGCCCTCCTACGAGCAGTACTTC. It encodes CSVRTGPSYEQYF. The J gene is TRBJ2-7, the V gene TRBV29-1, with 8 bases aligning to TRBD1. V gave up 5 bases and J gave up 0 bases; unmatched junction bases: 3. CDR1 and CDR2 from the germline V gene are SQVTM and ANQGSEA. The CDR3 is made up of 13 amino acids.

This clone has a single count. This chain joins TRBV15 and TRBJ1-4; weak D call: TRBD1 (5 bases). The CDR3 sequence is 13 residues long. The V gene lost 7 bases and the J gene lost 7 bases, with 13 bases spanning the gap. Germline lookup yields CDR1 LNHNV and CDR2 YYDKDF (reference sequence). CDR3 loop: CATKGSLVEKLFF. In nucleotides, the CDR3 is TGTGCCACCAAGGGGTCCTTAGTTGAAAAACTGTTTTTT.

The gene calls are TRBV7-9 and TRBJ2-7; no reliable D call. The V end was cut by 3 bases, the J end by 0 bases, with 9 bases between. The germline V gene encodes CDR1 SEHNR and CDR2 FQNEAQ (reference sequence). The CDR3 covers 14 residues. DNA of the CDR3: TGTGCCAGCAGCTTTGCGGCTAGCTCCTACGAGCAGTACTTC. Protein product: CASSFAASSYEQYF.

The chain joins TRBV28 to TRBJ1-1; maybe TRBD1 (5 bases). The CDR3 has 17 residues. CDR1 is MDHEN, CDR2 SYDVKM, per germline. Trimming removed 5 bases at V and 8 bases at J, with 27 bases between. CDR3 sequence reads: CASSPPRMGVTHREAFF. The CDR3 DNA sequence: TGTGCCAGCAGTCCTCCCCGTATGGGGGTAACGCATCGGGAAGCTTTCTTT.

The chain is built from TRBV6-1 and TRBJ2-2; D remains ambiguous. The germline V and J ends were trimmed by 1 base and 5 bases, with 14 bases remaining between them. Germline V gene data show CDR1 as MNHNS and CDR2 as SASEGT. The CDR3 length is 16 residues. CDR3 residues: CASSEVVGGWTGELFF. CDR3 nucleotide sequence: TGTGCCAGCAGTGAAGTTGTCGGCGGATGGACCGGGGAGCTGTTTTTT.

This chain links TRBV28 with TRBJ2-7; 11 bases line up with TRBD2. The junction had 10 bases not matched to a gene; V was cut back by 9 bases and J by 9 bases. The CDR3 has 13 amino acids. Germline CDR1 and CDR2: MDHEN and SYDVKM. CDR3 protein: CASLAGGRAGQYF. The CDR3, as DNA: TGTGCCAGTCTAGCGGGAGGACGGGCTGGGCAGTACTTC.

CDR3 nucleotide sequence: TGTGCCAGCACCGCCGGACTGATGGGCGAGCAGTACTTC. As protein: CASTAGLMGEQYF. The chain links TRBV28 to TRBJ2-7, with D possibly being TRBD2 (5 bases). From germline, CDR1 is MDHEN and CDR2 SYDVKM. V lost 7 bases, J lost 6 bases, and 16 bases lay in between. This CDR3 has 13 amino acids.

The chain is built from TRBV29-1 and TRBJ2-1; TRBD2 might be the D (5 bases). V lost 4 bases, J lost 5 bases, and 9 bases lay in between. The CDR3 runs 12 residues. CDR1 is SQVTM, CDR2 ANQGSEA, per germline. The DNA of the CDR3 is TGCAGCGTTGGAGGAGGAAACAATGAGCAGTTCTTC. Amino acids: CSVGGGNNEQFF.

The chain employs TRBV27 and TRBJ2-3, with 12 bases that match TRBD2. The CDR3 is 16 residues long. With 6 bases clipped from V and 1 base from J, the junction kept 5 bases outside the gene matches. Per germline, CDR1 MNHEY and CDR2 SMNVEV (reference sequence). The CDR3 DNA reads TGTGCCAGCAGCCCACGACTAGCGGGAGGCACAGATACGCAGTATTTT. Protein product: CASSPRLAGGTDTQYF.

Points on this clone: The same CDR3 is also encoded by other DNA sequences in this sample. This sequence joins TRBV27 and TRBJ1-4; no clear D gene. In germline, CDR1 is MNHEY, CDR2 SMNVEV (reference sequence). V shed 3 bases and J shed 7 bases, with 6 bases lying between them. CDR3 length: 12 residues. CDR3 bases: TGTGCCAGCAGTTTTTTGGGTGAAAAACTGTTTTTT. Translation: CASSFLGEKLFF.

J is TRBJ1-5 and V is TRBV19; D gene ambiguous. The CDR3 extends over 16 amino acids. Germline V lookup: CDR1 LNHDA, CDR2 SQIVND (reference sequence). V was clipped by 4 bases and J by 3 bases, with 16 bases between them. This CDR3 reads CASSTPRERFNQPQHF. The CDR3, as DNA: TGTGCCAGTAGTACCCCCCGGGAGCGGTTCAATCAGCCCCAGCATTTT.

The gene calls are TRBV5-1 and TRBJ2-1; 11 bases are shared with TRBD2. Germline CDR1 SGHRS, CDR2 YFSETQ. The CDR3 spans 13 residues. J lost 16 bases, V lost 3 bases, and 9 bases had no gene match. The CDR3 here is CASSSMTSGKGFF. Written as DNA, the CDR3 is TGCGCCAGCAGCTCAATGACTAGCGGGAAAGGATTCTTC.

The J gene is TRBJ2-1, the V gene TRBV7-6; 14 bases line up with TRBD2. The CDR3 has 16 amino acids. The V gene end was trimmed by 5 bases and the J gene end by 3 bases; junction bases not matched to a gene: 3. The V gene's germline CDR1 is SGHVS and CDR2 FNYEAQ. The CDR3 DNA reads TGTGCCAGCAGCGCGGGACTAGCGGGAGTCTACAATGAGCAGTTCTTC. Translated, it gives CASSAGLAGVYNEQFF.

The chain recombines TRBV2 with TRBJ1-1, with TRBD1 as a possible D gene (5 bases). The V gene lost 9 bases and the J gene lost 1 base, with 12 bases spanning the gap. Germline CDR1 reads SNHLY; CDR2 reads FYNNEI. This CDR3 has 13 residues. The CDR3 DNA reads as TGTGCCAGAGGAGAGGGGCCGAACACTGAAGCTTTCTTT. Its translation: CARGEGPNTEAFF.

The chain links TRBV19 to TRBJ2-5, with a possible D match to TRBD1 (6 bases). The J call may be in error: the DNA end matches TRBJ2-7 better. The CDR3 length is 14 residues. Germline V CDR1 and CDR2: LNHDA, SQIVND (reference sequence). The CDR3 loop reads CASSSHRDPYEQYF. In DNA form, the CDR3 reads TGTGCCAGTAGTTCCCACAGGGATCCCTACGAGCAGTACTTC.

As for this clone: Additional DNA sequences in this sample encode the identical CDR3. The chain is built from TRBV7-3 and TRBJ2-7; the D gene is possibly TRBD1 (6 bases). Germline V gene data show CDR1 as SGHTA and CDR2 as FQGTGA. This CDR3 comprises 13 residues. Trimming left V 0 bases short and J 5 bases short, with 8 bases between. The CDR3 DNA reads as TGTGCCAGCAGCTTAACGGGGGCCAACGAGCAGTACTTC. Translation gives CASSLTGANEQYF.

V usage is TRBV19 and J usage is TRBJ1-5; no clear D gene. With 3 bases removed from V and 3 bases from J, the gap between germline ends came to 9 bases. This CDR3 region has 14 residues. Germline V lookup: CDR1 LNHDA, CDR2 SQIVND (reference sequence). The CDR3 reads CASSIVASNQPQHF. CDR3 in DNA: TGTGCCAGTAGTATTGTCGCATCCAATCAGCCCCAGCATTTT.

Details on this clone: Other DNA sequences from this sample encode an identical CDR3 as well. The V gene is TRBV7-9, the J gene TRBJ1-5, with a possible D match to TRBD1 (5 bases). The CDR3 covers 16 residues. In germline, CDR1 is SEHNR, CDR2 FQNEAQ (reference sequence). Trimming took off 1 base at V and 0 bases at J, with 10 bases between the two ends. The CDR3 DNA reads as TGTGCCAGCAGCTTAGGGCAGGGCTATAGCAATCAGCCCCAGCATTTT. Encoded protein: CASSLGQGYSNQPQHF.

The genes are TRBV7-8 and TRBJ1-2; TRBD1 is a possible D gene (6 bases). The CDR3 contains 16 residues. CDR1 SGHVS and CDR2 FQNEAQ come from the germline V gene. Trimming removed 5 bases from V and 0 bases from J, with 16 bases in between. In DNA form, the CDR3 reads TGTGCCAGCAGCCCGAAATCGACAGGCGCTAACTATGGCTACACCTTC. Its translation is CASSPKSTGANYGYTF. Combining the CDR3 with reference TRBV7-8 and TRBJ1-2 gives the whole variable domain GAGVSQSPRYKVAKRGQDVALRCDPISGHVSLFWYQQALGQGPEFLTYFQNEAQLDKSGLPSDRFFAERPEGSVSTLKIQRTQQEDSAVYLCASSPKSTGANYGYTFGSGTRLTVV.

This sequence joins TRBV5-5 and TRBJ2-1; TRBD1 is a possible D gene (5 bases). The V gene's germline CDR1 is SGHKS and CDR2 YYEKEE (reference sequence). The CDR3 length is 15 residues. The ends were cut back, 6 bases at V and 0 bases at J, with 13 bases in the middle. The CDR3 region is CASIRQGSSYNEQFF. The CDR3 DNA reads as TGTGCCAGCATCCGTCAGGGTAGCTCCTACAATGAGCAGTTCTTC.

The chain employs TRBV5-5 and TRBJ1-2; no clear D. The germline CDR1 and CDR2 sequences are SGHKS and YYEKEE (reference sequence). Deletions cut 5 bases from V and 8 bases from J, with 13 bases between. This CDR3 has 12 amino acids. The CDR3 region is CASRLRMGGYTF. Written as DNA, the CDR3 is TGTGCCAGCAGACTTAGAATGGGCGGCTACACCTTC.

The chain couples TRBV2 to TRBJ1-1; D unresolved. V lost 6 bases and J lost 5, with 22 bases in between. The CDR3 contains 16 residues. CDR1 SNHLY and CDR2 FYNNEI come from the germline V gene. CDR3 DNA sequence: TGTGCCAGCAGGGAACACATATGGCCCTCAGGAACTGAAGCTTTCTTT. It translates to CASREHIWPSGTEAFF.

The count of this clone is one. V and J are TRBV29-1 and TRBJ2-7; 13 nucleotides match TRBD2. With V trimmed by 5 bases and J by 3 bases, 7 bases remained unmatched. The CDR3 covers 15 residues. CDR1 SQVTM and CDR2 ANQGSEA come from the germline V gene. CDR3 in amino acids: CSVRTSGRRGYEQYF. In nucleotides, the CDR3 is TGCAGCGTTAGGACTAGCGGGAGAAGGGGCTACGAGCAGTACTTC.